This TCR beta chain was sequenced for a study of cytomegalovirus exposure and HLA in healthy donors. Sequenced by immunoSEQ multiplex PCR; TCRdb stores in-frame clones only, minus some. Of 130,000 or so clones in the sample, 89% were seen once. Unmatched junction bases numbered 5, after V lost 1 base and J lost 3 bases. The germline V gene has CDR1 LGHNA and CDR2 YNFKEQ. The CDR3 totals 15 residues. This receptor was identified in a woman aged 18-35 years in good health and CMV-seronegative. V gene TRBV4-2 combines with J gene TRBJ2-5, with 7 bases that match TRBD2. The specimen sequenced was PBMCs. The CDR3 DNA follows: TGTGCCAGCAGCCAAGCAAGCAGCGGGGAAGAGACCCAGTACTTC. It specifies CASSQASSGEETQYF.